Detailed here is one T cell receptor (beta chain). This CDR3 region has 13 residues. The V gene end was trimmed by 7 bases and the J gene end by 7 bases; junction bases not matched to a gene: 7. Germline values: CDR1 MDHEN, CDR2 SYDVKM. These data come from a study of blood T cell repertoires in COVID-19. Study-level background: T cells, B-cell-depleted T cells, or PBMCs provided the cDNA or gDNA that served as material.

Sequencing used immunoSEQ multiplex PCR; TCRdb keeps in-frame clones, though not all of them. The table records roughly 150,000 clones, around 91% of them present only once. The chain recombines TRBV28 with TRBJ1-5; 7 bases are a match to TRBD1. The sequence derives from a man aged 18 to 30 with COVID-19, enrolled during active disease. What was sequenced was peripheral blood. The CDR3 spells CASNLQGGQPQHF. The CDR3 bases are TGTGCCAGCAACCTCCAGGGGGGACAGCCCCAGCATTTT. The full variable domain, its missing parts supplied by reference TRBV28 and TRBJ1-5, is DVKVTQSSRYLVKRTGEKVFLECVQDMDHENMFWYRQDPGLGLRLIYFSYDVKMKEKGDIPEGYSVSREKKERFSLILESASTNQTSMYLCASNLQGGQPQHFGDGTRLSIL.